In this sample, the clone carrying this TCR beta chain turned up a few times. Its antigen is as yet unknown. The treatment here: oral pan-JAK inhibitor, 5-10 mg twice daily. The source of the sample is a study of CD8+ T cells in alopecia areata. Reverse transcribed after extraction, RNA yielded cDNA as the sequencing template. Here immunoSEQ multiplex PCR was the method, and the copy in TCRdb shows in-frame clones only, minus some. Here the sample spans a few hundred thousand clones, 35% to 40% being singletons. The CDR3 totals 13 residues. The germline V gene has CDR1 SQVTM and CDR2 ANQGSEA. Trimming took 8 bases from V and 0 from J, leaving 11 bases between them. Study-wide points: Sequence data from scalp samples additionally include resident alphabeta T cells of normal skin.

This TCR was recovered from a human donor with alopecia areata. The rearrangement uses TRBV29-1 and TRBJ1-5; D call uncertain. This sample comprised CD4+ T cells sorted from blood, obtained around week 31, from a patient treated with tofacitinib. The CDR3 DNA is TGCAGCACACCCCCTTATAGCAATCAGCCCCAGCATTTT. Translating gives CSTPPYSNQPQHF.